This entry lists 15 T cell receptor beta chains sequenced from one sample in a study of blood T cells in healthy people across ages. A sample-barcoded 5' primer and a J-beta primer mix were used in a second PCR of roughly 7 to 11 cycles. TCRdb reprocessed the 5' RACE reads with MiXCR, giving one entry per CDR3 protein. The data hold more than 650,000 distinct CDR3 sequences, with 20% to 25% observed a single time. Sequencing used blood. The receptors come from a man in his 70s in good health.

This chain joins TRBV20-1 and TRBJ2-1; TRBD2 might be the D (5 bases). Trimming took off 8 bases at V and 8 bases at J, with 25 bases between the two ends. The CDR3 extends over 15 amino acids. CDR1 DFQATT and CDR2 SNEGSKA come from the germline V gene (reference sequence). The CDR3 coding sequence is TGCAGTTACAACGGGGAACTAGGCCATGGGGATGAGCAGTTCTTC. Protein: CSYNGELGHGDEQFF.

The rearrangement joins TRBV14 to TRBJ1-3; D unresolved. Looked up from germline, CDR1 is SGHDN and CDR2 is FVKESK. The V end lost 4 bases, the J end lost 0 bases, and 13 bases lay between the germline ends. The CDR3 has 16 amino acids. In nucleotides, the CDR3 is TGTGCCAGCAGCCGGATAACAGCAAGCTCTGGAAACACCATATATTTT. It is translated as CASSRITASSGNTIYF.

This clonotype was detected only a few times. The chain has TRBV12-3 or TRBV12-4 and TRBJ2-7; 7 bases line up with TRBD1. The CDR3 is 14 residues long. The V segment lost 4 bases and the J segment 4 bases; nucleotides outside the gene matches: 7. The DNA of the CDR3 is TGTGCCAGCAGTTCCCTCGAGGGGGCTTACGAGCAGTACTTC. Translated, it gives CASSSLEGAYEQYF.

This clonotype appeared a few times. The V gene is TRBV3-1, the J gene TRBJ2-5; D uncertain. The germline gives CDR1 LGHDT, CDR2 YNNKEL (reference sequence). The V end lost 1 base, the J end lost 4 bases, and 10 bases lay between the germline ends. CDR3 length: 14 amino acids. Written as DNA, the CDR3 is TGTGCCAGCAGCCAAGGGGCAGGTGGAGAGACCCAGTACTTC. This encodes CASSQGAGGETQYF.

V gene TRBV20-1 combines with J gene TRBJ2-3; the D is unclear. The CDR3 is 10 amino acids. Germline V lookup: CDR1 DFQATT, CDR2 SNEGSKA (reference sequence). V gave up 8 bases and J gave up 4 bases, with 7 bases separating them. The DNA for the CDR3 is TGCAGTCCTACATCAGATACGCAGTATTTT. Amino acids: CSPTSDTQYF.

The V gene is TRBV5-1, the J gene TRBJ1-1, with a possible D match to TRBD1 (5 bases). V was clipped by 4 bases and J by 11 bases, with 18 bases between them. The CDR3 runs to 13 residues. CDR1 and CDR2 (germline): SGHRS, YFSETQ. CDR3 in DNA: TGCGCCAGCAGCCCCCCCACAGGAGGGAGGGCTTTCTTT. Protein sequence: CASSPPTGGRAFF.

In its sample, this clonotype was seen a few times. This chain joins TRBV27 and TRBJ1-3; no clear D. CDR1 and CDR2 from the germline V gene are MNHEY and SMNVEV (reference sequence). V was clipped by 6 bases and J by 8 bases, with 17 bases between them. The CDR3 has 14 residues. As DNA, the CDR3 is TGTGCCAGCAGGGAGACCGCGACGAGGTACACCATATATTTT. Encoded protein: CASRETATRYTIYF.

This clonotype was detected a few times. The rearrangement links TRBV12-5 to TRBJ2-5, with unresolved D. Looked up from germline, CDR1 is LGHNT and CDR2 is FRNRAP. This CDR3 contains 13 residues. V gave up 5 bases and J gave up 5 bases, with 12 bases separating them. This chain's CDR3 is CASGPSGVETQYF. CDR3 bases: TGTGCTAGTGGTCCGTCGGGTGTCGAGACCCAGTACTTC.

The V call is TRBV6-2 or TRBV6-3, the J call TRBJ2-3; no definite D call. CDR1 is MNHEY, CDR2 SVGEGT, per germline. Trimming took off 8 bases at V and 0 bases at J, with 12 bases between the two ends. CDR3 length equals 14 residues. CDR3 coding DNA: TGTGCCAGCGGCGGTTTGGTAAGCACAGATACGCAGTATTTT. Encoded protein: CASGGLVSTDTQYF.

The rearrangement links TRBV7-2 to TRBJ1-2; weak D call: TRBD1 (6 bases). CDR3 size: 16 residues. Trimming stripped 2 bases from V and 0 bases from J, with 13 bases between. The germline gives CDR1 SGHTA, CDR2 FQGNSA. The CDR3 sequence is CASSLTRDTPNYGYTF. In DNA, the CDR3 is TGTGCCAGCAGCTTAACACGGGACACCCCTAACTATGGCTACACCTTC. The full variable domain, completed using reference TRBV7-2 and TRBJ1-2, is GAGVSQSPSNKVTEKGKDVELRCDPISGHTALYWYRQSLGQGLEFLIYFQGNSAPDKSGLPSDRFSAERTGGSVSTLTIQRTQQEDSAVYLCASSLTRDTPNYGYTFGSGTRLTVV.

V and J are TRBV5-6 and TRBJ2-3, with D perhaps matching TRBD2 (6 bases). Germline V gene lookup returns CDR1 SGHDT and CDR2 YYEEEE. The CDR3 consists of 15 residues. Trimming cost V 1 base and J 0 bases, with 9 bases left between them. The CDR3 coding sequence is TGTGCCAGCAGCTTGATCCTAGCGAGCACAGATACGCAGTATTTT. Its protein product is CASSLILASTDTQYF.

The gene calls are TRBV21-1 and TRBJ2-7; TRBD1, the D gene given by the table, was not confirmed from the DNA. TRBV21-1 has pseudogene status. The CDR3 has 16 residues. This chain's CDR3 is CASSKGASLGLVEQYV. CDR3 DNA sequence: TGTGCCAGCAGCAAAGGGGCGTCTTTAGGGTTGGTCGAGCAGTACGTC.

Only a few counts were recorded for this clonotype. J is TRBJ1-1 and V is TRBV5-1, with TRBD1 identical over 9 bases. J was trimmed by 5 bases and V by 0 bases; bases with no gene match: 5. Germline lookup yields CDR1 SGHRS and CDR2 YFSETQ. CDR3 size: 15 residues. CDR3: CASSLGQGVATEAFF. The CDR3 DNA sequence: TGCGCCAGCAGCTTGGGACAGGGGGTAGCTACTGAAGCTTTCTTT.

This chain links TRBV5-1 with TRBJ2-5; D not certain. V gave up 4 bases and J gave up 13 bases, with 20 bases separating them. This CDR3 is built from 13 residues. Per germline, CDR1 SGHRS and CDR2 YFSETQ. DNA of the CDR3: TGCGCCAGCAGCAAGGACGGAGACCTCATGCGGTACTTC. It translates to CASSKDGDLMRYF.

This clonotype was detected ten times or more. This sequence joins TRBV27 and TRBJ1-2; weak D call: TRBD1 (5 bases). Germline loops: CDR1 MNHEY, CDR2 SMNVEV (reference sequence). This CDR3 region has 12 residues. With 8 bases removed from V and 4 bases from J, the gap between germline ends came to 11 bases. Written as DNA, the CDR3 is TGTGCCAGCCGCGCGGGGACCTATGGCTACACCTTC. This translates into CASRAGTYGYTF.